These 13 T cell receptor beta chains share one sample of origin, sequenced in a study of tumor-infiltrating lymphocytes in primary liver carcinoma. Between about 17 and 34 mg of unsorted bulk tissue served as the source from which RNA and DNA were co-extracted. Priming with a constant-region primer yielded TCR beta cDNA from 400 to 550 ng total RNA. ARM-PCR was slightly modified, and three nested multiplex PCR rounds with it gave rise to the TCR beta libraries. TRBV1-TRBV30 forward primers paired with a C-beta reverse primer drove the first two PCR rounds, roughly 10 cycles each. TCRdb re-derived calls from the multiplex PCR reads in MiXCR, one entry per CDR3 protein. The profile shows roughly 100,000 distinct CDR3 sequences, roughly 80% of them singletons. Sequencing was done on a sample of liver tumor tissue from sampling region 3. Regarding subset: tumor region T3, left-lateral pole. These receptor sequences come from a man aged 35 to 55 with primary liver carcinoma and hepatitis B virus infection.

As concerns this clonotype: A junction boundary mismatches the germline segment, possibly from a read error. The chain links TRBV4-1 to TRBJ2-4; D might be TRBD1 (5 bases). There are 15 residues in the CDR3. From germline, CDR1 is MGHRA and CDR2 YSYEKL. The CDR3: CASSPVLQEGNIHYF. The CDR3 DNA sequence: TGCGCCAGCAGCCCAGTCTTACAGGAAGGAAACATTCACTACTTC.

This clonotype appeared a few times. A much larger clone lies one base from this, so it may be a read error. CDR3 protein: CVSRMGQGGMNTEAFF. As DNA, the CDR3 is TGTGTCAGCAGGATGGGACAGGGAGGCATGAACACTGAAGCTTTCTTT. The chain uses TRBV6-1 and TRBJ1-1; TRBD1 matches 9 bases. Germline V lookup: CDR1 MNHNS, CDR2 SASEGT. The length of the CDR3 is 16 residues.

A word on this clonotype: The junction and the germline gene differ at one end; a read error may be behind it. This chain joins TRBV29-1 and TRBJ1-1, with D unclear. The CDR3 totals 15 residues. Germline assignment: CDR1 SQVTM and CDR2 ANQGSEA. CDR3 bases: TGCAGCGTGGGCCTGGGATGGGGAATGAAGACTGAAGCTTTCTTT. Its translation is CSVGLGWGMKTEAFF. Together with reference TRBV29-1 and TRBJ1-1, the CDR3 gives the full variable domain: SAVISQKPSRDICQRGTSLTIQCQVDSQVTMMFWYRQQPGQSLTLIATANQGSEATYESGFVIDKFPISRPNLTFSTLTVSNMSPEDSSIYLCSVGLGWGMKTEAFFGQGTRLTVV.

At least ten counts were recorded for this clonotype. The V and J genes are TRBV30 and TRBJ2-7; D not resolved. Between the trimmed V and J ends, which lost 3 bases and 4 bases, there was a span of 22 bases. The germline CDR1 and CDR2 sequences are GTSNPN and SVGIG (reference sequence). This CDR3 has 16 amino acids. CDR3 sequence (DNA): TGTGCCTGGAGCGGTAGAGCAGCCACCAACATTTACGAGCAGTACTTC. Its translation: CAWSGRAATNIYEQYF.

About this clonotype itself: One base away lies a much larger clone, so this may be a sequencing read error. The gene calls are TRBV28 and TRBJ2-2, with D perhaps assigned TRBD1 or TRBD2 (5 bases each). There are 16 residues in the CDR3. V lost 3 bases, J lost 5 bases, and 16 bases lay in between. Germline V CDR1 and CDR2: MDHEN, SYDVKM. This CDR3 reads CASSFSGPLRTGELFF. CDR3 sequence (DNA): TGTGCCAGCAGTTTTTCGGGACCCTTGAGGACCGGGGAGCTGTTTTTT. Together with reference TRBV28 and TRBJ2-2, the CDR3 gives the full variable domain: DVKVTQSSRYLVKRTGEKVFLECVQDMDHENMFWYRQDPGLGLRLIYFSYDVKMKEKGDIPEGYSVSREKKERFSLILESASTNQTSMYLCASSFSGPLRTGELFFGEGSRLTVL.

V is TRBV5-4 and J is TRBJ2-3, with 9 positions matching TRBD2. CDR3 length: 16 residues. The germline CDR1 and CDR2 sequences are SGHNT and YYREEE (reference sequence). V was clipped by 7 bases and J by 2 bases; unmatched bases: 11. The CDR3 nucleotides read TGTGCCAGCGTCTCGCTCGCGGGAGGGTCCACAGATACGCAGTATTTT. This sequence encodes CASVSLAGGSTDTQYF. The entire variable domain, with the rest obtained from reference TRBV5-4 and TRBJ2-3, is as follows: ETGVTQSPTHLIKTRGQQVTLRCSSQSGHNTVSWYQQALGQGPQFIFQYYREEENGRGNFPPRFSGLQFPNYSSELNVNALELDDSALYLCASVSLAGGSTDTQYFGPGTRLTVL.

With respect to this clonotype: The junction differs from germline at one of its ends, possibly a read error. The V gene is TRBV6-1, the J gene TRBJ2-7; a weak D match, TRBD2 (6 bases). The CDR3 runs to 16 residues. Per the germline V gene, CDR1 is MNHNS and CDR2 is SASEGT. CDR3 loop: CASSEDPGRSMRGQYF. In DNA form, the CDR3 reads TGTGCCAGTAGTGAAGATCCGGGACGTTCTATGCGGGGGCAGTACTTC.

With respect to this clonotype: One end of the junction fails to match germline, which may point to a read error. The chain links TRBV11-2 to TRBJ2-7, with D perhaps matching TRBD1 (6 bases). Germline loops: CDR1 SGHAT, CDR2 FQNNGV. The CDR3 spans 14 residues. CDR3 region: CASSSDRNSYEQYF. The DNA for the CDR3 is TGTGCCAGTAGCTCTGACAGGAACTCCTACGAGCAATACTTC.

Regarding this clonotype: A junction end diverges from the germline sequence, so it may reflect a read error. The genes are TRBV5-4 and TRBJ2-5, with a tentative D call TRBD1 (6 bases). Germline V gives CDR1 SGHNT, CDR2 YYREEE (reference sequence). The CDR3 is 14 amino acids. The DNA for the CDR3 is TGTGCTAGCAGCTCAGGGCAACAGGGTCTGCCCCGGTACTTC. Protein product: CASSSGQQGLPRYF.

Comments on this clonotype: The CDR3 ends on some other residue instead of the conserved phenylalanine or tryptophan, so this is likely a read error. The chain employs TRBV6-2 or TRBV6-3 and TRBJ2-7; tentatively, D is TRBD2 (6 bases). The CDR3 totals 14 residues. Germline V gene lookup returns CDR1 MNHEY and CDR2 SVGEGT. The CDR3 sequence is CSSKRLQEGYEQYS. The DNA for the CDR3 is TGTTCCAGCAAAAGACTACAGGAGGGTTACGAGCAGTACTCC.

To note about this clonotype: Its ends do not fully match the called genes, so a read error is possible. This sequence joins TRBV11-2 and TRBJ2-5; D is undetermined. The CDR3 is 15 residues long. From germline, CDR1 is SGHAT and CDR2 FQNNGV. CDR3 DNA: TGTGCCAGCAGCCCCGTCGGGCTAGTCTCAGAGGCCCAGTACTTT. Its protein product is CASSPVGLVSEAQYF. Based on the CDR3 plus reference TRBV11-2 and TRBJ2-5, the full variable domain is EAGVAQSPRYKIIEKRQSVAFWCNPISGHATLYWYQQILGQGPKLLIQFQNNGVVDDSQLPKDRFSAERLKGVDSTLKIQPAKLEDSAVYLCASSPVGLVSEAQYFGPGTRLLVL.

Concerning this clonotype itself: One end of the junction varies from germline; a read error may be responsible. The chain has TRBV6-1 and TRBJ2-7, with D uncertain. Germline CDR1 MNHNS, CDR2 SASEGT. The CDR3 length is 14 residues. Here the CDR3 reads CTSSDGRLSYEQCF. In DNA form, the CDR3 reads TGTACCAGCAGTGACGGCCGGTTAAGCTACGAGCAGTGCTTC.

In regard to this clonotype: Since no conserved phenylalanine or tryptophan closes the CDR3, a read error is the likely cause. CDR3 region: CSGGGVLYNEQFS. The CDR3 DNA is TGCAGCGGGGGGGGAGTACTCTACAATGAGCAGTTCTCC. The chain couples TRBV29-1 to TRBJ2-1; TRBD2 aligns across 7 bases. There are 13 residues in the CDR3. CDR1 SQVTM and CDR2 ANQGSEA come from the germline V gene. V shed 7 bases and J 3 bases; nucleotides not matched to a gene: 6.